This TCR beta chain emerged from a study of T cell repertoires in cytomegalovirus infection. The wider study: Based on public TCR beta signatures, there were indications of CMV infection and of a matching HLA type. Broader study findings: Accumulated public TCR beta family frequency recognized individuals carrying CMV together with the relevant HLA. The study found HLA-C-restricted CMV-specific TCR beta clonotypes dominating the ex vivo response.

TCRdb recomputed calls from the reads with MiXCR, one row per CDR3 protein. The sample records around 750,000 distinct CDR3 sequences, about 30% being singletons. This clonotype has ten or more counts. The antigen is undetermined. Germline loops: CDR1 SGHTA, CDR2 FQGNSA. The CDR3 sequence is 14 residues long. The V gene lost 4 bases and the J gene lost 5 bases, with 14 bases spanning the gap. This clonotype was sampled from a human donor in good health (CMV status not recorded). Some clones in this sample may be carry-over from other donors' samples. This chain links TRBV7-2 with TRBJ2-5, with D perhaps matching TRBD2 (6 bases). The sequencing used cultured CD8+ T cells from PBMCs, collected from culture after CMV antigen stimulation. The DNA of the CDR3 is TGTGCCAGCAGCTGGGACTCCCTTTGGGAGACCCAGTACTTC. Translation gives CASSWDSLWETQYF.